One and the same sample provided the 4 T cell receptor beta chains below, sequenced in a study of cytomegalovirus exposure and HLA in healthy donors. A multiplex PCR was run with 60 Vbeta primers and 13 Jbeta primers. The method was immunoSEQ multiplex PCR; TCRdb's version includes in-frame clones alone and lacks a portion of them. The table has under 150,000 clones, approximately 85% seen once. The source material was PBMCs. These receptors were obtained from a boy aged 5-17 years in good health and CMV-seronegative.

This clone was found once. V is TRBV5-8 and J is TRBJ2-2, with TRBD1 identical over 9 bases. There are 15 residues in the CDR3. Germline CDR1 is SGHTS and CDR2 is YDEGEE. V shed 3 bases and J 7 bases; nucleotides not matched to a gene: 7. The CDR3 protein is CASSWTGAAGGELFF. In DNA, the CDR3 is TGTGCCAGCAGCTGGACAGGGGCCGCCGGCGGGGAGCTGTTTTTT.

This clone turned up a few times. The sample contains more than one DNA sequence encoding this CDR3. This chain joins TRBV4-1 and TRBJ2-7; TRBD1 matches at 8 bases. This CDR3 comprises 15 residues. V was pared by 0 bases and J by 2 bases, with 3 bases of the junction left unmatched. Germline V gene lookup returns CDR1 MGHRA and CDR2 YSYEKL. CDR3 protein: CASSQDGTGTYEQYF. The CDR3 nucleotides read TGCGCCAGCAGCCAAGATGGGACAGGAACCTACGAGCAGTACTTC.

This chain connects TRBV5-1 to TRBJ1-2; 9 bases are shared with TRBD1. CDR1 and CDR2 from the germline V gene are SGHRS and YFSETQ. This CDR3 is 19 amino acids long. J was trimmed by 8 bases and V by 0 bases; bases with no gene match: 20. CDR3 in DNA: TGCGCCAGCAGCTTGGCCCTTTTATCTTTCGGGACAGGGCGATCAGGCTACACCTTC. Its translation is CASSLALLSFGTGRSGYTF.

Remarks on this clone: Within the sample, other DNA sequences also encode this same CDR3. The CDR3, as DNA: TGTGCCAGCAGCGTAGCTGGGCTAGCGGGAAATGAGCAGTTCTTC. This sequence encodes CASSVAGLAGNEQFF. The V and J genes are TRBV9 and TRBJ2-1; 9 bases line up with TRBD2. V shed 0 bases, J shed 7 bases, and the junction held 5 bases outside the gene matches. CDR3 length equals 15 residues. CDR1 is SGDLS, CDR2 YYNGEE, per germline.